The next 2 T cell receptor beta chains were all read from a single sample in a study of blood T cell repertoires in COVID-19. TCRdb's table, derived via immunoSEQ multiplex PCR, lists solely in-frame clones and lacks some. Of about 83,000 clones in the sample, around 87% were seen once. The sequenced sample consisted of peripheral blood. These receptors came from a woman aged 45-65 years with active or convalescent COVID-19.

The J gene is TRBJ1-2, the V gene TRBV6-5; 12 nucleotides agree with TRBD1. V dropped 7 bases and J dropped 5; count of bases not matched to a gene: 5. CDR1 and CDR2 from the germline V gene are MNHEY and SVGAGI. This CDR3 comprises 14 residues. The CDR3 DNA reads TGTGCCAGCACTAGGGGACAGGGGGCATATGGCTACACCTTC. This translates into CASTRGQGAYGYTF.

The genes are TRBV12-3 or TRBV12-4 and TRBJ2-3; the D gene is possibly TRBD1 (5 bases). CDR3 length equals 13 residues. Deletions cut 8 bases from V and 3 bases from J, with 12 bases between. The CDR3 nucleotides read TGTGCCAGCGCAGGGCTTGGGACAGATACGCAGTATTTT. As protein: CASAGLGTDTQYF.